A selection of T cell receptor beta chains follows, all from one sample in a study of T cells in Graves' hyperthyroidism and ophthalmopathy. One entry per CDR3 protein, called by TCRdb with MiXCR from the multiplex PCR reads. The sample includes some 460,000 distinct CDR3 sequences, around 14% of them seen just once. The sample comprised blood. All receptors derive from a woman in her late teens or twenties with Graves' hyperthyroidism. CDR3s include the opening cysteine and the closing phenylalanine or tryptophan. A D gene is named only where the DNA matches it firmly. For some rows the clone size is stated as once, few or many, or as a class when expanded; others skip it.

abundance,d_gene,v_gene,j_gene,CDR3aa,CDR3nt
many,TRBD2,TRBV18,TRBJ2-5,CASSPPRGAGIQETQYF,TGTGCCAGCTCACCGCCCCGGGGAGCGGGGATACAAGAGACCCAGTACTTC
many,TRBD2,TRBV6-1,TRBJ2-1,CASSPRRGDEFF,TGTGCCAGCAGTCCAAGGCGGGGGGATGAGTTCTTC
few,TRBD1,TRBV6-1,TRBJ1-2,CASSSTGDISGGYTF,TGTGCCAGCAGCTCGACAGGGGACATCTCTGGGGGCTACACCTTC
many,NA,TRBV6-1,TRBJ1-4,CASSTHRADTRRPNEKLFF,TGTGCCAGCAGTACCCACCGAGCGGACACAAGGCGGCCTAATGAAAAACTGTTTTTT
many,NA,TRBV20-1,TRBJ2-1,CSARGRPSDRASTPYNEQFF,TGCAGTGCTAGAGGAAGGCCTTCTGATAGGGCCTCCACCCCTTACAATGAGCAGTTCTTC
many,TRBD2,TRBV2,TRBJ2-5,CASSEEVAGGAAQYF,TGTGCCAGCAGTGAAGAGGTAGCGGGCGGGGCGGCCCAGTACTTC
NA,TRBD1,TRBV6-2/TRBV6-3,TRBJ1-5,CASSYSQGANQPQHF,TGTGCCAGCAGTTACTCGCAGGGGGCGAATCAGCCCCAGCATTTT
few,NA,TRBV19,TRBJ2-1,CASSRGEAYNEQFF,TGTGCCAGTAGTAGGGGCGAGGCCTACAATGAGCAGTTCTTC
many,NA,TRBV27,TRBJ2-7,CASSFPDRIYEQYF,TGTGCCAGCAGTTTCCCGGACAGAATCTACGAGCAGTACTTC
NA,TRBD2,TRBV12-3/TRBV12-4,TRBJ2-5,CASSTSGGAETKYF,TGTGCCAGCAGTACTAGCGGGGGGGCAGAGACCAAGTACTTC
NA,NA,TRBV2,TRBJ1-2,CASSLAGNLYGYTF,TGTGCCAGCAGCCTAGCGGGTAACCTCTATGGCTACACCTTC
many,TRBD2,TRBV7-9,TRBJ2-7,CASRGWEGNYEQYF,TGTGCCAGCAGAGGGTGGGAGGGGAACTACGAGCAGTACTTC
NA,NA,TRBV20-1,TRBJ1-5,CSAEYGNQPQHF,TGCAGTGCCGAGTATGGAAATCAGCCCCAGCATTTT
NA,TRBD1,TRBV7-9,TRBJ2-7,CASSLRGPVYEQYF,TGTGCCAGCAGCTTAAGGGGGCCCGTATACGAGCAGTACTTC
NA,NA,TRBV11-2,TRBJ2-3,CASNFDGPDTQYF,TGTGCCAGCAATTTCGATGGGCCCGATACGCAGTATTTT
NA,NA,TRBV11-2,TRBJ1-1,CASSLGRQREAFF,TGTGCCAGCAGCCTCGGCCGCCAGCGTGAGGCTTTCTTT
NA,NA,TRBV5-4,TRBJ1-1,CASSRPGAVTLLEAFF,TGTGCCAGCAGCCGACCAGGGGCGGTTACTCTGTTAGAAGCTTTCTTT
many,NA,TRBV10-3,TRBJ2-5,CAISESGSTAGAEETQYF,TGTGCCATCAGTGAGTCGGGGAGTACGGCGGGGGCCGAGGAGACCCAGTACTTC
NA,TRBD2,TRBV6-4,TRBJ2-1,CASSYFFGLDMAYNEQFF,TGTGCCAGCAGTTACTTCTTCGGACTAGATATGGCTTACAATGAGCAGTTCTTC
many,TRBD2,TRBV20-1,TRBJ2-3,CSARGTSGAGDTQYF,TGCAGTGCTAGAGGGACTAGCGGGGCTGGAGATACGCAGTATTTT
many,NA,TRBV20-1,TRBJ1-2,CSARGRANYGYTF,TGCAGTGCTAGAGGCAGGGCGAACTATGGCTACACCTTC
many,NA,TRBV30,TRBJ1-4,CAWSGTATNEKLFF,TGTGCCTGGAGTGGGACAGCAACTAATGAAAAACTGTTTTTT
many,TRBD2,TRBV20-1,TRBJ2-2,CSARDAGGSGGELFF,TGCAGTGCTAGAGATGCGGGGGGGTCAGGCGGGGAGCTGTTTTTT
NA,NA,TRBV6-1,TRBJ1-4,CASSPPSIEKLFF,TGTGCCAGCAGTCCCCCGAGTATAGAAAAACTGTTTTTT
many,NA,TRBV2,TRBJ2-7,CASTFPQGGFYEQYF,TGTGCCAGCACGTTCCCACAGGGTGGATTCTACGAGCAGTACTTC
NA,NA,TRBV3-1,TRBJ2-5,CASSRDSTAETQYF,TGTGCCAGCAGCCGTGACAGTACCGCGGAGACCCAGTACTTC